This TCR beta chain originates from a study of CD8+CD57+ T cells in acquired aplastic anemia. Profiles of TCR beta VDJ and CDR3 were generated from a genomic DNA template. MiXCR was run by TCRdb on the reads, yielding one entry per CDR3 protein. The sample includes 200,000 to 250,000 distinct CDR3 sequences, 61% of them seen just once. The germline V and J ends were trimmed by 3 bases and 0 bases, with 8 bases remaining between them. The CDR3 is 14 amino acids. The germline V gene encodes CDR1 DFQATT and CDR2 SNEGSKA (reference sequence). The TCR sequence derives from a human donor in good health. The material sequenced was sorted CD4+, CD8+, or CD8+CD57+ T cells (not recorded which) from PBMCs. V is TRBV20-1 and J is TRBJ1-4; D gene uncertain. CDR3 loop: CSARDGTTNEKLFF. CDR3 DNA sequence: TGCAGTGCTAGGGACGGGACAACTAATGAAAAACTGTTTTTT.